This TCR beta chain emerged from a study of PD-1 blockade in classical Hodgkin lymphoma. Study-wide findings and caveats: Although disease activity or prior therapy may be involved, causes of the repertoire differences remain undefined. A reduction in baseline TCR diversity was reportedly seen in newly diagnosed patients relative to healthy donors.

After autologous stem cell transplantation all patients relapsed, and prior brentuximab vedotin exposure differed between cohorts. As concerns this clone: The target antigen is unknown.

Some clones are missing from TCRdb's copy, which holds only in-frame ones; the method was immunoSEQ multiplex PCR. The sample lists over 35,000 clones, about nine tenths seen once, with around 9.7% in the top ten. This CDR3 contains 15 residues. From germline, CDR1 is LGHNA and CDR2 YSLEER. V was clipped by 2 bases and J by 1 base, with 11 bases between them. V usage is TRBV4-3 and J usage is TRBJ1-1; D gene unclear. The TCR comes from a human donor with classical Hodgkin lymphoma. The sample here was peripheral blood mononuclear cells (PBMCs), taken at baseline. This chain's CDR3 is CASSQMLSGNTEAFF. CDR3 DNA sequence: TGCGCCAGCAGCCAAATGTTGTCAGGGAACACTGAAGCTTTCTTT.